The sample holds one count of the clone carrying this TCR beta chain. Profiling relied on immunoSEQ multiplex PCR, and the TCRdb table lists in-frame clones only, not all of them. The repertoire holds over 75,000 clones, with about 97% as singletons. These data are taken from a study of technical replicates of blood from a few donors. The CDR3 is made up of 13 amino acids. Germline assignment: CDR1 SGDLS and CDR2 YYNGEE. V gave up 0 bases and J gave up 7 bases, with 10 bases separating them. What was sequenced was T cells isolated from PBMCs. The V and J genes are TRBV9 and TRBJ1-1; D is uncertain. The TCR comes from a human donor in good health. This CDR3 reads CASSVVAGREAFF. In DNA, the CDR3 is TGTGCCAGCAGCGTAGTTGCCGGTCGTGAAGCTTTCTTT.